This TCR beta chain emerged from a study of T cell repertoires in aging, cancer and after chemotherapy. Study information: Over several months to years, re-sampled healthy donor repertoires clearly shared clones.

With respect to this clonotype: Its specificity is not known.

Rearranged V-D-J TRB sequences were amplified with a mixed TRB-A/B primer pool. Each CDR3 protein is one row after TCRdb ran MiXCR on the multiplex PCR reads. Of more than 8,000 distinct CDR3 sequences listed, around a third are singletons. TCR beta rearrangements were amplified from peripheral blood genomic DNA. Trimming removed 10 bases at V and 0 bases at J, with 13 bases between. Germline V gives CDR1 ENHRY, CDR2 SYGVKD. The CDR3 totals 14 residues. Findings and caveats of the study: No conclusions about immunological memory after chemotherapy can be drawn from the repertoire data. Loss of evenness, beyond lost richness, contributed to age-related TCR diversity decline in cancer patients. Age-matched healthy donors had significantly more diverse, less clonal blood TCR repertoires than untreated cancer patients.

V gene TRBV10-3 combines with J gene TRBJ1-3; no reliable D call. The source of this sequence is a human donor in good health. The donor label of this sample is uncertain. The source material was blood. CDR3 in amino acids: CATLTGHSGNTIYF. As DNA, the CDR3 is TGTGCCACTTTAACCGGGCACTCTGGAAACACCATATATTTT.